This TCR beta chain was profiled in a study of CD8+ T cells in alopecia areata. Study-level information: Treatment comprised oral tofacitinib, 5 to 10 mg twice daily, in treated patients.

Germline CDR1 reads SGHTA; CDR2 reads FQGNSA. The CDR3 length is 15 residues. Trimming took off 5 bases at V and 4 bases at J, with 15 bases between the two ends. RNA was isolated and reverse transcribed to cDNA, the sequencing template. Method: immunoSEQ multiplex PCR; TCRdb's copy keeps in-frame clones and lacks some. Among about 210,000 clones, around two fifths were seen once, and the ten largest hold 0.45% to 0.55%. The sample's treatment: oral pan-JAK inhibitor, 5-10 mg twice daily. This clone was observed a few times. V and J are TRBV7-2 and TRBJ1-3; D is perhaps TRBD1 (6 bases). Sequencing used CD4+ T cells sorted from blood, obtained between weeks 30 and 35, from a patient treated with tofacitinib. The receptor comes from a human donor with alopecia areata. The CDR3 is CASSLDAQGGNTIYF. The CDR3 DNA follows: TGTGCCAGCAGCCTGGACGCTCAGGGGGGAAACACCATATATTTT.